This TCR beta chain was retrieved from a study of blood T cell repertoires in COVID-19. Germline loops: CDR1 SQVTM, CDR2 ANQGSEA. This CDR3 has 12 residues. The V end was cut by 7 bases, the J end by 10 bases, with 17 bases between. Assay used: immunoSEQ multiplex PCR; TCRdb lists only in-frame clones, some missing. The sample contains roughly 200,000 clones, roughly 89% of which appear only once. This chain connects TRBV29-1 to TRBJ2-1; D uncertain. The sequence derives from a man between 18 and 29 years old with acute COVID-19. The sequencing input was PBMCs or T cells enriched from blood (not recorded which). This CDR3 is CSAHDRGLEQFF. In DNA, the CDR3 is TGCAGCGCTCACGACCGAGGCTTGGAGCAGTTCTTC.